The 4 T cell receptor beta chains below all came from one sample that was sequenced in a study of identical twins. TCRdb analysed the 5' RACE reads with MiXCR anew, one entry per CDR3 protein. The sample carries roughly 710,000 distinct CDR3 sequences, 5.5% to 6.5% recorded once. Sequenced input: naive T cells sorted from blood. The source is a man aged 18-30 years in good health.

This clonotype has a handful of counts. The rearrangement links TRBV11-2 to TRBJ2-1; unclear D gene. V was trimmed by 5 bases and J by 7 bases, leaving 18 bases between them. There are 15 residues in the CDR3. Per the germline V gene, CDR1 is SGHAT and CDR2 is FQNNGV. CDR3 bases: TGTGCCAGCAGCATCGGACGAGACTTACGGAATGAGCAGTTCTTC. Encoded protein: CASSIGRDLRNEQFF.

This rearrangement joins TRBV18 to TRBJ2-1, with D maybe TRBD1 (6 bases). CDR1 and CDR2 (germline): KGHSH, LQKENI. Trimming pared 1 base from V and 12 bases from J, leaving 19 bases between. This CDR3 is 15 amino acids long. The CDR3 nucleotides read TGTGCCAGCTCACCACTTGGGAATTCTTTACAGGGGCAGTTCTTC. It codes for CASSPLGNSLQGQFF.

In this sample, this clonotype turned up many times. V and J are TRBV4-3 and TRBJ2-2; TRBD2 aligns across 8 bases. Germline trimming cut 1 base from V and 4 bases from J; bases unmatched to any gene: 8. The CDR3 runs to 17 residues. Germline CDR1 LGHNA, CDR2 YSLEER. For the CDR3, the DNA is TGCGCCAGCAGCCAAGTGCCGGGAGGGCCTCGCACCGGGGAGCTGTTTTTT. It codes for CASSQVPGGPRTGELFF.

This clonotype was observed at least ten times. The CDR3, as DNA: TGTGCCAGCAGCATCGGGACAGGGGAGAGCGAGCAGTTCTTC. Its protein is CASSIGTGESEQFF. V is TRBV7-2 and J is TRBJ2-1, with TRBD1 matching over 10 bases. CDR3 length equals 14 residues. Germline V lookup: CDR1 SGHTA, CDR2 FQGNSA. Trimming removed 5 bases from V and 10 bases from J; junction bases left unmatched: 8.